This TCR beta chain was sequenced during a study of cytomegalovirus exposure and HLA in healthy donors (dated by TCRdb to the late 2010s). With regard to the full study: An earlier analysis of some 620 of the donors reported around 280 Gb of sequence data and 117 million unique TCR beta sequences obtained from around 170 million T cells. The study aimed to test whether signatures of past pathogen exposure could be identified by cataloging public T cell receptors. Donor age, sex, ethnicity and CMV serostatus were compiled together with the repertoire data. An earlier analysis of 500 to 750 of the donors applied high-throughput TCR beta sequencing to assess whether each TCR beta V gene segment acted as functional or pseudogenic. Roughly 300 gigabases of sequencing data and 78 million or so unique TCR sequences were included in an early release covering roughly 600 HLA-typed donors. Among a few hundred genotyped donors of the cohort, an average of about 240,000 unique TCR beta nucleotide sequences were sequenced per donor, roughly a sixth of them non-productive. All discovery cohort repertoires had been generated using a single sequencing platform. Rather than using new phenotypic data, the later analysis identified candidate immune exposures from TCR beta sequences and from how often those sequences occurred across donors. The study profiled the T cell repertoires of 500 to 800 subjects by immunosequencing and related them to cytomegalovirus serostatus. To predict cytomegalovirus infection status, the study brought together high-throughput TCR immunosequencing, statistical association of individual TCRs with disease status, and machine learning. Typing coverage differed by locus: A, B, C, DRB1 and DQB1 were typed in about 620-630 donors, DQA1 in about 510, DPA1 in around 580, and DPB1 in 472. Of the 300 to 500 genotyped donors, approximately 80% were placed in the genetic ancestry cluster associated with self-reported Caucasian donors. Both class I and class II loci were covered by HLA typing, at four-digit resolution. Because of strong linkage in the cohort, roughly 5 DR-DQ haplotypes were treated as single units for association and clustering. To study patterns of TCR occurrence, a later analysis re-analyzed previously published TCR beta repertoires from 550 to 800 donors and added high-resolution HLA genotyping. A later genetic analysis took genome-wide SNP genotypes for about 55% of the 666 donors and used that subset as a discovery cohort. Besides the first cohort of around 700 subjects, a separate validation cohort made up of 120 different subjects was used. Points the paper makes about the study in general: Some IMGT-functional V segments, including TRBV6-2 and TRBV6-3, could not be distinguished by the 87-base-pair reads and were therefore excluded. Because some donors lacked HLA typing at each locus, the association tests relied only on the typed subset. Strong co-occurrence of HLA alleles, especially DR and DQ, made assigning TCR associations to individual alleles difficult. According to the authors, the approach could potentially be generalized to other disease states and immunological phenotypes. According to a later analysis, most CMV-associated TCR beta chains appeared to be HLA-restricted, and the HLA associations seemed to be driven largely by CMV exposure. Across donors, most TCR sequences were observed very rarely, whereas some public TCRs were present in many individuals. In a later analysis, the rate of TCR association differed among HLA loci, with DRB1 alleles having the most associated TCRs and HLA-C alleles having the fewest. A further reported finding was that TCR beta sequences accurately predicted the HLA-A and HLA-B alleles for most subjects in the first cohort. A later analysis found that HLA-associated TCR beta chains were more clonally expanded and had lower generation probabilities than equally common non-associated chains. V-gene and J-gene trimming of TCR beta chains was associated with a missense DCLRE1C variant in a later genetic analysis, and the association was replicated in an independent cohort. Only TCR beta chains were sequenced in this cohort, and the absence of alpha or paired-chain data limited detectable features. In both the original and validation cohorts, the classifier was reported to diagnose cytomegalovirus status with high specificity and sensitivity. Because counts were too low, seventeen rarely observed V segments, including chromosome 9 orphons, were excluded from the earlier analysis of some 540 of the donors. According to a later genetic analysis, donors in an Asian-associated ancestry cluster had fewer N-insertions in productive TCRs than the approximately 630-donor mean. In an earlier analysis of 500 to 650 of the donors, most TCR beta V segments appeared in productive rearrangements about 87% or about 30% of the time, broadly matching IMGT annotations. CMV serostatus was the only immune exposure information available for the cohort. A cluster of highly shared sequence variants was judged likely to represent a technical artifact of the sequencing pipeline. Linkage disequilibrium might explain the correlated functional status among segregating V segments, but an unknown experimental factor could not be excluded. In a later analysis, several top co-occurrence clusters were reported to appear linked to parvovirus B19, influenza, CMV and Epstein-Barr virus. A total of fewer than 200 TCR beta chains were listed by the study as associated with cytomegalovirus. Sequencing depth was assumed to be roughly uniform across donors in the presence/absence analyses, though that assumption may not hold. A later analysis associated 16,951 TCR beta sequences with specific HLA alleles at a false discovery rate of 0.05. In vitro tests confirmed that three of the cytomegalovirus-associated TCR beta chains recognize cytomegalovirus antigens.

In regard to this clone: Its cognate antigen has yet to be identified. Base-call qualities are not available, and no considerably larger clone is one nucleotide away.

The receptor library was made with the immunoSEQ multiplex PCR assay. A mixture of 60 forward primers for TCR Vbeta segments and 13 reverse primers for TCR Jbeta segments was used in the multiplex PCR. A multiplex PCR assay on genomic DNA amplified the CDR3 region of rearranged TCR beta genes. The Illumina HiSeq System was used to sequence the amplified TCR beta libraries as 87-base-pair reads. Per the authors' processing: In a later analysis, tens of millions of unique TCR beta chains were counted across the approximately 620 repertoires, and around 11 million of these chains were shared by at least two donors. Raw reads were error-corrected and collapsed into unique sequences by a nearest-neighbor algorithm in which closely related sequences were merged to remove PCR and sequencing errors. CDR3 sequences were aligned to IMGT reference sequences to assign V, D and J gene segments. For a sequence to be retained, a match of at least six nucleotides was required to both a V gene segment and a J gene segment. A rearrangement was called productive if the CDR3 had no stop codons and remained in frame with V and J, and every other rearrangement was called non-productive. Following IMGT convention, CDR3 was defined as the stretch from the second conserved V-encoded cysteine to the conserved J-encoded phenylalanine. Sequences without an unambiguous match to a single V gene segment were excluded from the earlier analysis of several hundred of the donors. An earlier analysis of almost 600 of the donors classified V segments as functional when productive rearrangements were above 56.7% and as segregating when the standard deviation between donors was above 5%. To diagnose cytomegalovirus status from the catalog of TCR beta chain sequences, a statistical classification framework was built. In a later analysis, V and J genes were assigned by comparing TCR nucleotide sequences against IMGT/GENE-DB human TR gene sequences. Using the TCRdist pipeline, a later analysis assigned CDR3 sequences along with most-parsimonious VDJ recombination scenarios. A later analysis defined each TCR beta chain by its CDR3 amino acid sequence plus V-gene family, and excluded reads lacking a unique V-gene family. As a way to deal with suspected cross-contamination and a sequencing artifact, a later analysis dropped hundreds of nucleotide sequences that were highly shared and had low generation probability. For each public chain, a later analysis derived a clonal expansion index from normalized ranks of inferred template counts within each repertoire. In a later analysis, generation probabilities were computed using a VDJ recombination model fitted to out-of-frame rearrangements, and the results were checked against IGoR. In a later analysis, hypergeometric tests were used to score TCR-TCR, TCR-HLA and TCR-CMV co-occurrence, with a repertoire-size bias correction applied to TCR pairs. To estimate false discovery rates, a later analysis permuted the HLA or CMV assignments 20 times. In a later analysis, co-occurring TCRs were grouped with DBSCAN, and TCRdist sequence similarity was added when clustering was performed within HLA-allele-positive subsets. Repertoires with fewer than 30,000 or more than 120,000 public chains were left out of co-occurrence clustering, as were a handful of repertoires with anomalous nucleotide sharing. As stored in TCRdb, this immuneACCESS dataset retains in-frame rearrangements with V and J assigned. A fraction of the clones does not appear; measured against another copy, unresolved V genes explain less than half of the discrepancy, and the remainder lacks a known reason. The V and J calls and clone size are taken from that table; D and trimming were inferred from the DNA. The sample table contains more than 85,000 clones; only one count was recorded for 81% of them. The ten largest clones represent roughly 2% of the sample.

V lost 1 base and J lost 2 bases, and the count of bases not matched to a germline gene is 12. The germline V gene encodes CDR1 MGHRA and CDR2 YSYEKL. The CDR3 runs 19 residues from the cysteine to the phenylalanine. Of the read, only the CDR3 DNA is kept; its 57 bases are in frame from base 1. The cohort consisted of 600 to 750 healthy bone marrow donors. At the time of sampling, all cohort members were nominally healthy, though unrecorded immune exposures were likely present. The donor tested CMV seronegative, placing the donor among the 350 or so seronegative members of the cohort. A peripheral blood sample was provided by each donor, and peripheral blood mononuclear cells were used for TCR beta sequencing. The Qiagen DNeasy Blood Extraction Kit was used to extract genomic DNA from the blood cell samples.

The receptor chain draws on TRBV4-1 and TRBJ2-1; TRBD2 agrees with 9 junctional bases. The TCR comes from a woman in her thirties in good health and CMV-seronegative. Material for sequencing was PBMCs. The DNA is as follows: TGCGCCAGCAGCCAAGTCGGCGGGAGGGTTCCCTATCCCTACAATGAGCAGTTCTTC. The resulting protein is CASSQVGGRVPYPYNEQFF.